This T cell receptor (beta chain) was documented in a study of T cell repertoires in cytomegalovirus infection. Study in general: HLA-C-restricted CMV epitopes, recently identified, and well-studied HLA-B-restricted ones were used by the study. Indicated by public TCR beta signatures were CMV infection and matching HLA type.

Note on this clonotype: The target antigen is unknown.

General study points: CMV carriers having the relevant HLA were flagged by cumulative public TCR beta family frequency. Clonotypes of TCR beta that were HLA-C-restricted and CMV-specific dominated the ex vivo response.

TCRdb re-analysed the reads in MiXCR, keeping a single row per CDR3 protein. The sample holds 340,000 or so distinct CDR3 sequences; 20% to 25% are singletons and the top ten take 13%. The CDR3 spans 15 residues. Germline V gives CDR1 MNHEY, CDR2 SVGEGT. Trimming removed 2 bases at V and 2 bases at J, with 13 bases between. The receptor's source is a human donor in good health (CMV status not recorded). Some clones in this sample may be carry-over from other donors' samples. The J gene is TRBJ2-7, the V gene TRBV6-2 or TRBV6-3; D is undetermined. The sample in question was cultured PBMCs, obtained from culture after CMV antigen stimulation. In DNA, the CDR3 is TGTGCCAGCAGTTACCAGTCGACCGGCCCCTACGAGCAGTACTTC. It translates to CASSYQSTGPYEQYF.